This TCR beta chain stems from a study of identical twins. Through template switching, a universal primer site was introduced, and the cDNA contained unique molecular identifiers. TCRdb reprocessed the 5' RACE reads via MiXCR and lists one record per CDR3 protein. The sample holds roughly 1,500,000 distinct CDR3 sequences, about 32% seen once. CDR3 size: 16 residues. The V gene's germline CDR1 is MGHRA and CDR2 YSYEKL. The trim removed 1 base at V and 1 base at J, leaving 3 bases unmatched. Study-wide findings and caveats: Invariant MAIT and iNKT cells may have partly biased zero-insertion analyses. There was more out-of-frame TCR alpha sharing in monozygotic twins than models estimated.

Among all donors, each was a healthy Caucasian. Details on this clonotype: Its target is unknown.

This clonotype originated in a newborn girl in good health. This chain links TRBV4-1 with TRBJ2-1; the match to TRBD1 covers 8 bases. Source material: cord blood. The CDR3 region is CASSQAGTGSYNEQFF. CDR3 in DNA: TGCGCCAGCAGCCAAGCCGGGACAGGTTCCTACAATGAGCAGTTCTTC.